A selection of T cell receptor beta chains follows, all from one sample in a study of blood T cell repertoires in COVID-19. Clones were sequenced by immunoSEQ multiplex PCR, and TCRdb holds only the in-frame ones, with some missing. In the table there are 300,000 to 400,000 clones, around 87% of which are singletons. The specimen was peripheral blood. The receptors here all came from a woman in her 50s with COVID-19, enrolled during active disease. Each CDR3 is given with its conserved first and last residue. D genes are given only for firm matches. Some rows mark clone size as missing; the rest say once, few, many or name a class of expanded clone.

. . TRBJ2-7 TRBV5-4 15 TGTGCCAGCAGCGATAGACAGTCCTACTCCTACGAGCAGTACTTC CASSDRQSYSYEQYF
. few TRBJ1-6 TRBV27 17 TGTGCCAGCAGTTTAAGAGAGGGAAGGGGGTATAATTCACCCCTCCACTTT CASSLREGRGYNSPLHF
. . TRBJ2-4 TRBV4-2 15 TGTGCCAGCAGCCAACCTAACAGGGTGGAAAACATTCAGTACTTC CASSQPNRVENIQYF
. . TRBJ2-1 TRBV30 13 TGTGCCTGGAGTGTACAGTCTGGCCATGAGCAGTTCTTC CAWSVQSGHEQFF
TRBD1 . TRBJ2-3 TRBV6-5 15 TGTGCCAGCAGTTACGGGACAGGGAGAAGGGATACGCAGTATTTT CASSYGTGRRDTQYF
. . TRBJ2-7 TRBV5-1 15 TGCGCCAGCAGCGAGGCCGGGACAAGAGACTACGAGCAGTACTTC CASSEAGTRDYEQYF
. . TRBJ2-7 TRBV6-5 12 TGTGCCAGCAGGAAGGACACAATCGAGCAGTACTTC CASRKDTIEQYF
TRBD2 few TRBJ2-1 TRBV29-1 17 TGCAGCGTGATACTAGCGGGGGCCGGGACCCCCTACAATGAGCAGTTCTTC CSVILAGAGTPYNEQFF
. . TRBJ2-3 TRBV27 16 TGTGCCAGCAGTTTGGGTGGGGCAGTGAGCACAGATACGCAGTATTTT CASSLGGAVSTDTQYF
TRBD2 . TRBJ2-3 TRBV3-1/TRBV3-2 17 TGTGCCAGCAGCCAAGTGGCCGGGAGGCCGGATGTGAATACGCAGTATTTT CASSQVAGRPDVNTQYF
. . TRBJ1-1 TRBV6-5 14 TGTGCCAGCAGTTACGGGCGGGTGAACACTGAAGCTTTCTTT CASSYGRVNTEAFF
TRBD1 . TRBJ2-2 TRBV7-2 16 TGTGCCAGCAGCTTAGTAGGGACAGTTAACACCGGGGAGCTGTTTTTT CASSLVGTVNTGELFF
TRBD2 . TRBJ2-7 TRBV9 17 TGTGCCAGCAGCGTAGAAAGGTCTAGCGGGAGGGCCGGGGAGCAGTACTTC CASSVERSSGRAGEQYF
. once TRBJ2-5 TRBV6-5 11 TGTGCCACCGAGATAAAAGAGACCCAGTACTTC CATEIKETQYF
TRBD1 . TRBJ1-4 TRBV19 15 TGTGCCAGTAGTATTGGAGGGACAGGGGGCGCAAAACTGTTTTTT CASSIGGTGGAKLFF
. . TRBJ1-1 TRBV5-4 13 TGTGCCAGCAGCTTTATACAGGACATTGAAGCTTTCTTT CASSFIQDIEAFF
TRBD2 . TRBJ2-1 TRBV10-3 14 TGTGCCACTTTGCAGCGGGAAGAGGACAATGAGCAGTTCTTC CATLQREEDNEQFF
. . TRBJ1-3 TRBV19 13 TGTGCCAGTAATAGGGGCTCTGGAAACACCATATATTTT CASNRGSGNTIYF
TRBD2 . TRBJ2-4 TRBV19 20 TGTGCCAGTAGTATACGAGGTGGGTTAGCGGGAGACGTAACCAAAAACATTCAGTACTTC CASSIRGGLAGDVTKNIQYF
. . TRBJ1-4 TRBV19 13 TGTGCCAGTCTAGGCGCGCGGAATGAAAAACTGTTTTTT CASLGARNEKLFF
. . TRBJ1-1 TRBV4-1 15 TGCGCCAGCAGGCTTGAAACGACATTGAACACTGAAGCTTTCTTT CASRLETTLNTEAFF
. . TRBJ1-1 TRBV5-4 14 TGTGCCAGCAGCTCCCAGGGGCTGAACACTGAAGCTTTCTTT CASSSQGLNTEAFF
TRBD2 . TRBJ2-1 TRBV10-3 14 TGTGCCATCAGTGCCCGGACTAGCAAGGCTGAGCAGTTCTTC CAISARTSKAEQFF
. . TRBJ1-3 TRBV11-3 14 TGTGCCAGCAGCTTACAACTTACTGGAAACACCATATATTTT CASSLQLTGNTIYF
. . TRBJ1-1 TRBV11-1 13 TGTGCCAGCAGTGATGACAGGAACACTGAAGCTTTCTTT CASSDDRNTEAFF
. . TRBJ1-2 TRBV9 13 TGTGCCAGCAGCAAAACAGGGCCCTATGGCTACACCTTC CASSKTGPYGYTF
. . TRBJ1-5 TRBV3-1/TRBV3-2 16 TGTGCCAGCAGCCCATCCTCTCTCGGGACAAAACAGCCCCAGCATTTT CASSPSSLGTKQPQHF
TRBD1 . TRBJ1-2 TRBV15 13 TGTGCCACCAGCAGAGGCACAGGGGACGGCTACACCTTC CATSRGTGDGYTF
TRBD2 . TRBJ2-7 TRBV2 18 TGTGCCAGCAGTGACGGGAAGTTGACTAGCGGGAGTTTCGACGAGCAGTACTTC CASSDGKLTSGSFDEQYF
TRBD1 . TRBJ1-6 TRBV19 15 TGTGCCAGTAGGGACAGGGTAATATATGATTCACCCCTCCACTTT CASRDRVIYDSPLHF
TRBD2 . TRBJ2-3 TRBV19 16 TGTGCCAGTAGTATACTGGATAGCGGGAGAGTGGATACGCAGTATTTT CASSILDSGRVDTQYF
. once TRBJ1-4 TRBV19 14 TGTGCCAGTAGTATCGTTGTCGGGAATGAAAAACTGTTTTTT CASSIVVGNEKLFF
TRBD1 . TRBJ1-4 TRBV19 15 TGTGCCAGTAGGAGTCTAGGGGGCCCAAATGAAAAACTGTTTTTT CASRSLGGPNEKLFF
TRBD1 . TRBJ1-1 TRBV7-9 13 TGTGCCAGCAGCTTAGCAGGACAGGGACGAGCTTTCTTT CASSLAGQGRAFF
. . TRBJ2-5 TRBV2 14 TGTGCCAGCAGGAACCCCACAGGTTTAGCGACCCAGTACTTC CASRNPTGLATQYF
TRBD2 . TRBJ2-4 TRBV20-1 13 TGCAGTGCTAGTGGGACTAGCGGAAACATTCAGTACTTC CSASGTSGNIQYF
. . TRBJ1-5 TRBV18 17 TGTGCCAGCTCACCCTCAGGGGATCGGCTTAGCAATCAGCCCCAGCATTTT CASSPSGDRLSNQPQHF
. . TRBJ1-2 TRBV28 16 TGTGCCAGCAGTTTTATCCCCCCGGACACTGGCAATGGCTACACCTTC CASSFIPPDTGNGYTF
TRBD2 . TRBJ2-1 TRBV30 17 TGTGCCTGGAGTGTACGAGGTAGCGGGAGGATATTCAATGAGCAGTTCTTC CAWSVRGSGRIFNEQFF
. . TRBJ2-7 TRBV27 14 TGTGCCAGCAGTTTCCTAGAACGGTCCTACGAGCAGTACTTC CASSFLERSYEQYF
TRBD2 . TRBJ2-2 TRBV18 17 TGTGCCAGCTCACCTCCAAACGGGAGGGCCGCTACCGGGGAGCTGTTTTTT CASSPPNGRAATGELFF
TRBD2 . TRBJ2-7 TRBV7-6 15 TGTGCCAGCAGCTCGGGGACTAGCGGGACTTACGAGCAGTACTTC CASSSGTSGTYEQYF
TRBD2 once TRBJ2-7 TRBV15 16 TGTGCCACCAGCAGAGATCGGGCGGGAGATTCCCACGAGCAGTACTTC CATSRDRAGDSHEQYF
TRBD1 . TRBJ2-1 TRBV11-2 15 TGTGCCAGCAGCCTCTATGGGGACAGGAACAATGAGCAGTTCTTC CASSLYGDRNNEQFF
. . TRBJ1-2 TRBV12-3/TRBV12-4 12 TGTGCCAGCAGCTCAGGGCCGTATGGCTACACCTTC CASSSGPYGYTF
TRBD1 . TRBJ1-1 TRBV7-2 13 TGTGCCAGCAGCCGAGACAGGGTTACTGAAGCTTTCTTT CASSRDRVTEAFF
. . TRBJ1-2 TRBV11-2 16 TGTGCCAGCAGCCCGATTCGAACAGATAGATTCTATGGCTACACCTTC CASSPIRTDRFYGYTF
. . TRBJ2-1 TRBV5-1 16 TGCGCCAGCAGCCGCTCAGGGGAAAGGGTCTACAATGAGCAGTTCTTC CASSRSGERVYNEQFF
TRBD2 . TRBJ2-7 TRBV19 14 TGTGCCAGTAGTGGACTAGCGGGGCGGGACGAGCAGTACTTC CASSGLAGRDEQYF
TRBD1 once TRBJ1-2 TRBV6-5 14 TGTGCCAGTGACTCAGGGGGCCATTATTATGGCTACACCTTC CASDSGGHYYGYTF
TRBD1 . TRBJ1-1 TRBV12-3/TRBV12-4 13 TGTGCCAGCAGTTTAGGACAGGGGTTGGGGGCTTTCTTT CASSLGQGLGAFF
. . TRBJ1-4 TRBV3-1/TRBV3-2 16 TGTGCCAGCAGCCCAATTAATGGGGGCGCTAATGAAAAACTGTTTTTT CASSPINGGANEKLFF
. . TRBJ2-7 TRBV12-5 15 TGTGCTAGTGGTTTGGTACTCGAGCTCTCCTACGAGCAGTACTTC CASGLVLELSYEQYF
TRBD2 few TRBJ2-7 TRBV11-2 15 TGTGCCAGCAGCTTCCTCTTGACTAGCGCCTACGAGCAGTACTTC CASSFLLTSAYEQYF
. . TRBJ2-2 TRBV19 13 TGTGCCAGTAGTATTATAAACACCGGGGAGCTGTTTTTT CASSIINTGELFF